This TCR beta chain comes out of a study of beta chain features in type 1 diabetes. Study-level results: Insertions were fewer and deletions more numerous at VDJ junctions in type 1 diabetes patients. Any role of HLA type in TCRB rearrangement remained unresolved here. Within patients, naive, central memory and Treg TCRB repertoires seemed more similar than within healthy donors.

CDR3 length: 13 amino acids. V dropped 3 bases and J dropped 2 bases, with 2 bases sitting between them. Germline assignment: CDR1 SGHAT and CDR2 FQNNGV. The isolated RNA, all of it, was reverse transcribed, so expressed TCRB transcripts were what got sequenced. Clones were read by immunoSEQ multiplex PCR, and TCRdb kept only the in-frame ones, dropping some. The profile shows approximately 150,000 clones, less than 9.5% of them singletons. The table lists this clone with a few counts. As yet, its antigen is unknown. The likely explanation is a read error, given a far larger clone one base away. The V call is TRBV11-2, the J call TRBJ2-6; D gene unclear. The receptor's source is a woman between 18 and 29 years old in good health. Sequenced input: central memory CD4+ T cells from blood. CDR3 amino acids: CASSFTGANVLTF. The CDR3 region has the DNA TGTGCCAGCAGCTTCACTGGGGCCAACGTCCTGACTTTC.